Each of the 27 T cell receptor beta chains below was sequenced from the same sample in a study of cytomegalovirus exposure and HLA in healthy donors. Method: immunoSEQ multiplex PCR; TCRdb's copy keeps in-frame clones and lacks some. The sample consists of some 45,000 clones, about 94% of them appearing once. Specimen: PBMCs. These receptors originate from a woman aged 18 to 35 in good health and CMV-seropositive.

The chain links TRBV4-3 to TRBJ2-7, with no clear D. V lost 0 bases and J lost 5, with 8 bases in between. This CDR3 contains 13 residues. Germline-derived CDR1 and CDR2 are LGHNA and YSLEER. The CDR3 DNA is TGCGCCAGCAGCCAAGAAACTATCCACGAGCAGTACTTC. Its translation is CASSQETIHEQYF.

In its sample, this clone was seen once. The CDR3 DNA follows: TGTGCCAGCAGCTTAGCCGTTGGGCTAGCGGGAGGCGAGCAGTACTTC. This encodes CASSLAVGLAGGEQYF. This chain joins TRBV7-6 and TRBJ2-7; 11 bases align to TRBD2. Germline CDR1 SGHVS, CDR2 FNYEAQ. V shed 0 bases and J 6 bases; nucleotides not matched to a gene: 7. The CDR3 is 16 residues long.

This clone has only one observation. CDR3 residues: CASKGGGTSGGNEQFF. The CDR3 DNA is TGTGCCAGTAAGGGGGGTGGGACTAGCGGAGGGAATGAGCAGTTCTTC. This chain links TRBV19 with TRBJ2-1, with 11 bases lining up with TRBD2. The CDR3 has 16 amino acids. The germline CDR1 and CDR2 sequences are LNHDA and SQIVND (reference sequence). V was pared by 7 bases and J by 7 bases, with 12 bases of the junction left unmatched. Based on the CDR3 plus reference TRBV19 and TRBJ2-1, the full variable domain is DGGITQSPKYLFRKEGQNVTLSCEQNLNHDAMYWYRQDPGQGLRLIYYSQIVNDFQKGDIAEGYSVSREKKESFPLTVTSAQKNPTAFYLCASKGGGTSGGNEQFFGPGTRLTVL.

This chain joins TRBV4-1 and TRBJ2-3; possibly TRBD2 for D (5 bases). CDR3 size: 16 residues. V was clipped by 0 bases and J by 4 bases, with 14 bases between them. The V gene's germline CDR1 is MGHRA and CDR2 YSYEKL. The CDR3 DNA follows: TGCGCCAGCAGCCAAGATGACTTACCGAGGGCAGATACGCAGTATTTT. This codes for CASSQDDLPRADTQYF.

The genes are TRBV27 and TRBJ2-3; the D gene is possibly TRBD2 (6 bases). The V end was cut by 6 bases, the J end by 1 base, with 11 bases between. Per germline, CDR1 MNHEY and CDR2 SMNVEV (reference sequence). This CDR3 comprises 14 residues. CDR3 DNA: TGTGCCAGCAGATGGGGAGGAGGCACAGATACGCAGTATTTT. This translates into CASRWGGGTDTQYF.

This chain connects TRBV28 to TRBJ2-2; no clear D gene. CDR3 length: 16 residues. Germline CDR1 reads MDHEN; CDR2 reads SYDVKM. Trimming stripped 2 bases from V and 5 bases from J, with 15 bases between. The CDR3 DNA sequence: TGTGCCAGCAGTTTAAGCCGGTCGAGAGGTACCGGGGAGCTGTTTTTT. Protein product: CASSLSRSRGTGELFF.

The rearrangement links TRBV2 to TRBJ2-2, with D maybe TRBD1 (5 bases). CDR3 length equals 15 residues. The germline V gene has CDR1 SNHLY and CDR2 FYNNEI. V shed 7 bases and J shed 6 bases, with 18 bases lying between them. The CDR3 nucleotides are TGTGCCAGCACCTCGGGCCGACAGTTTGCCGGGGAGCTGTTTTTT. Protein product: CASTSGRQFAGELFF.

J is TRBJ1-2 and V is TRBV27; unclear D gene. V was pared by 2 bases and J by 2 bases, with 6 bases between. CDR3 length: 13 amino acids. Per the germline V gene, CDR1 is MNHEY and CDR2 is SMNVEV (reference sequence). The chain's CDR3 is CASSLGPNYGYTF. CDR3 sequence (DNA): TGTGCCAGCAGTTTAGGCCCGAACTATGGCTACACCTTC.

V usage is TRBV9 and J usage is TRBJ1-2; D is possibly TRBD1 (5 bases). The CDR3 spans 12 residues. Per the germline V gene, CDR1 is SGDLS and CDR2 is YYNGEE. V lost 0 bases to trimming and J lost 7 bases, with 7 bases between them. CDR3: CASSVVRGGYTF. The CDR3 DNA sequence: TGTGCCAGCAGCGTAGTTAGGGGTGGCTACACCTTC.

The V and J genes are TRBV7-3 and TRBJ2-3; 8 nucleotides line up with TRBD1. V shed 3 bases, J shed 1 base, and the junction held 6 bases outside the gene matches. Germline assignment: CDR1 SGHTA and CDR2 FQGTGA. The CDR3 sequence is 16 residues long. The CDR3 coding sequence is TGTGCCAGCAGCTTTTCAGGGGGCCGGGGCACAGATACGCAGTATTTT. It translates to CASSFSGGRGTDTQYF.

The chain employs TRBV7-2 and TRBJ2-5, with TRBD2 identical over 9 bases. The J call is in doubt because the DNA end fits TRBJ2-7 better. The CDR3 runs 15 residues. Germline V gene sequence: CDR1 SGHTA, CDR2 FQGNSA. The CDR3 sequence: CASSLDLAGAYEQYF. CDR3 nucleotides: TGTGCCAGCAGCTTAGATTTAGCGGGAGCCTACGAGCAGTACTTC.

The chain combines TRBV13 with TRBJ2-2; 7 bases are shared with TRBD1. This CDR3 contains 17 residues. Unmatched junction bases numbered 13, after V lost 5 bases and J lost 4 bases. CDR1 PRHDT and CDR2 FYEKMQ come from the germline V gene (reference sequence). CDR3 sequence reads: CASSLSRQGLGTGELFF. The CDR3 region has the DNA TGTGCCAGCAGCCTATCCCGACAGGGTTTAGGCACCGGGGAGCTGTTTTTT.

The rearrangement links TRBV4-1 to TRBJ1-4; possibly TRBD1 for D (6 bases). Germline V lookup: CDR1 MGHRA, CDR2 YSYEKL. The CDR3 spans 19 residues. Trimming took 0 bases from V and 0 from J, leaving 17 bases between them. The CDR3 sequence is CASSQDFRDRTATNEKLFF. The CDR3 bases are TGCGCCAGCAGCCAAGATTTTCGAGACAGGACGGCAACTAATGAAAAACTGTTTTTT.

The chain recombines TRBV29-1 with TRBJ2-5; no clear D gene. Trimming left V 2 bases short and J 7 bases short, with 11 bases between. Germline-derived CDR1 and CDR2 are SQVTM and ANQGSEA. This CDR3 region has 12 residues. The CDR3 sequence: CSVEWVSGTQYF. The DNA of the CDR3 is TGCAGCGTTGAATGGGTTTCGGGGACCCAGTACTTC.

The V call is TRBV19, the J call TRBJ2-5, with 8 positions matching TRBD2. This CDR3 is 13 amino acids long. With 6 bases clipped from V and 0 bases from J, the junction kept 0 bases outside the gene matches. Germline CDR1 and CDR2: LNHDA and SQIVND (reference sequence). The CDR3 here is CASRGLDQETQYF. Written as DNA, the CDR3 is TGTGCCAGTAGGGGACTAGACCAAGAGACCCAGTACTTC.

The chain has TRBV15 and TRBJ2-1; 11 bases are shared with TRBD2. This CDR3 comprises 16 residues. Germline-derived CDR1 and CDR2 are LNHNV and YYDKDF (reference sequence). V was pared by 0 bases and J by 9 bases, with 7 bases of the junction left unmatched. The CDR3 DNA reads TGTGCCACCAGCAGAGAACTAGCGGGAGTCTCTGGTGAGCAGTTCTTC. Its translation: CATSRELAGVSGEQFF. Combining the CDR3 with reference TRBV15 and TRBJ2-1 gives the whole variable domain DAMVIQNPRYQVTQFGKPVTLSCSQTLNHNVMYWYQQKSSQAPKLLFHYYDKDFNNEADTPDNFQSRRPNTSFCFLDIRSPGLGDTAMYLCATSRELAGVSGEQFFGPGTRLTVL.

In DNA, the CDR3 is TGTGCCAGTAGTTGGGGGGGCGGCGGGGAGCTGTTTTTT. This encodes CASSWGGGGELFF. V is TRBV19 and J is TRBJ2-2, with a tentative D call TRBD2 (7 bases). In germline, CDR1 is LNHDA, CDR2 SQIVND (reference sequence). Trimming left V 5 bases short and J 7 bases short, with 11 bases between. CDR3 size: 13 residues.

The chain employs TRBV28 and TRBJ2-3; 8 bases are a match to TRBD1. V trimming: 2 bases; J trimming: 4 bases; junction bases outside the gene matches: 5. The CDR3 contains 15 residues. Germline V gene sequence: CDR1 MDHEN, CDR2 SYDVKM. CDR3 amino acids: CASSLEQGGSDTQYF. Written as DNA, the CDR3 is TGTGCCAGCAGTTTAGAACAGGGGGGTTCAGATACGCAGTATTTT.

The rearrangement uses TRBV7-3 and TRBJ1-1; D uncertain. Germline CDR1 is SGHTA and CDR2 is FQGTGA. This CDR3 has 15 amino acids. With 2 bases removed from V and 1 base from J, the gap between germline ends came to 11 bases. In DNA, the CDR3 is TGTGCCAGCAGCTTATCGGTAGTTGCGAACACTGAAGCTTTCTTT. Protein sequence: CASSLSVVANTEAFF.

V and J are TRBV19 and TRBJ2-6; the match to TRBD2 covers 7 bases. The CDR3 has 17 amino acids. With V trimmed by 5 bases and J by 0 bases, 7 bases remained unmatched. Germline V CDR1 and CDR2: LNHDA, SQIVND (reference sequence). CDR3 nucleotides: TGTGCCAGTAGTCTGGGGGGGACTTCCTCTGGGGCCAACGTCCTGACTTTC. Its translation is CASSLGGTSSGANVLTF.

The V gene is TRBV27, the J gene TRBJ2-2; TRBD2 matches at 10 bases. V shed 5 bases and J 4 bases; nucleotides not matched to a gene: 10. This CDR3 has 17 residues. Germline V gene lookup returns CDR1 MNHEY and CDR2 SMNVEV (reference sequence). Here the CDR3 reads CASSGGLARAPTGELFF. CDR3 DNA: TGTGCCAGCAGTGGGGGACTAGCGAGAGCCCCCACCGGGGAGCTGTTTTTT.

V and J are TRBV28 and TRBJ1-1; 12 positions agree with TRBD1. Trimming at V came to 1 base and at J to 2 bases, leaving 5 bases not matched to a gene. The germline V gene encodes CDR1 MDHEN and CDR2 SYDVKM. This CDR3 contains 17 residues. The CDR3: CASSLFGTGGTNTEAFF. CDR3 sequence (DNA): TGTGCCAGCAGTTTATTTGGGACAGGGGGCACCAACACTGAAGCTTTCTTT.

This chain joins TRBV19 and TRBJ1-1; TRBD1 aligns across 7 bases. V lost 2 bases and J lost 5; bases outside the gene matches: 8. Germline CDR1 and CDR2: LNHDA and SQIVND (reference sequence). The CDR3 sequence is 15 residues long. As DNA, the CDR3 is TGTGCCAGTAGTATAACACAGGGGAGAGTTACTGAAGCTTTCTTT. This encodes CASSITQGRVTEAFF.

In its sample, this clone was seen once. V usage is TRBV7-9 and J usage is TRBJ2-1, with TRBD1 identical over 7 bases. The CDR3 contains 16 residues. Trimming took 4 bases from V and 0 from J; bases not matched to a gene: 6. Germline V lookup: CDR1 SEHNR, CDR2 FQNEAQ (reference sequence). As DNA, the CDR3 is TGTGCCAGCAGCTCCCCGACAGGGAGCTCCTACAATGAGCAGTTCTTC. Its translation is CASSSPTGSSYNEQFF. Filled out from reference TRBV7-9 and TRBJ2-1, the complete variable domain reads DTGVSQNPRHKITKRGQNVTFRCDPISEHNRLYWYRQTLGQGPEFLTYFQNEAQLEKSRLLSDRFSAERPKGSFSTLEIQRTEQGDSAMYLCASSSPTGSSYNEQFFGPGTRLTVL.

This chain connects TRBV15 to TRBJ2-1, with a possible D match to TRBD2 (5 bases). This CDR3 has 15 residues. Trimming shortened V by 0 bases and J by 2 bases, and 8 bases separated the two germline ends. CDR1 LNHNV and CDR2 YYDKDF come from the germline V gene (reference sequence). CDR3: CATSRDAGTYNEQFF. The CDR3 nucleotides read TGTGCCACCAGCAGAGATGCGGGTACCTACAATGAGCAGTTCTTC.

The chain carries TRBV10-3 and TRBJ2-7; 9 positions match TRBD1. The trim removed 0 bases at V and 6 bases at J, leaving 6 bases unmatched. The CDR3 contains 15 residues. CDR1 and CDR2 (germline): ENHRY, SYGVKD. The CDR3 coding sequence is TGTGCCATCAGTGAGTCCAAGGACAGGGGAGGCGAGCAGTACTTC. This codes for CAISESKDRGGEQYF.

The V and J genes are TRBV5-1 and TRBJ2-1, with D perhaps TRBD1 (6 bases). Deletions cut 4 bases from V and 8 bases from J, with 19 bases between. CDR1 is SGHRS, CDR2 YFSETQ, per germline. CDR3 length equals 15 residues. The CDR3 DNA reads TGCGCCAGCAGCCTAGATCCGGGACACCGCGATGAGCAGTTCTTC. Its protein is CASSLDPGHRDEQFF.